A single sample is the source of the 20 T cell receptor beta chains below, sequenced in a study of vaccination effects on CD4 cells after COVID-19 (dated by TCRdb to the early 2020s). In the ViraFEST assay, PBMC were stimulated with viral peptide pools, and TCR sequencing was then used to find antigen-specific CD4+ T cell clonotypes based on their expansion. After around eleven days of culture, CD4+ T cells were isolated with the EasySep CD4+ T cell isolation kit. None of the healthy vaccine recipients had a prior SARS-CoV-2 infection, which was confirmed by nucleocapsid antibody tests that came back negative both before and after vaccination. These receptors' antigens are unknown. Libraries were made using the immunoSEQ multiplex PCR assay. Held by TCRdb, this immuneACCESS table contains in-frame sequences only and omits some clones. Under half of the omission traces to an unresolved V gene where checked; the cause of the rest is unknown. The sample table holds 55,000 to 75,000 clones, of which around 72% were seen once. The ten largest clones capture less than 5% of the sample.

Sequencing used CD4+ T cells from PBMCs cultured with HCoV-OC43 spike peptides, obtained before COVID-19 vaccination. Explained via the paper, the cell subset or site label denotes: HCoV-OC43 spike overlapping peptide pool stimulation. The receptors here all came from a human donor who received a COVID-19 vaccine.

The chain links TRBV3-1 (or the pseudogene TRBV3-2) to TRBJ2-1; TRBD2 matches at 8 bases. The CDR3 has 15 amino acids. V trimming: 4 bases; J trimming: 2 bases; junction bases outside the gene matches: 4. The germline CDR1 and CDR2 sequences are LGHDT and YNNKEL (reference sequence). CDR3 in amino acids: CASSLPGLAYNEQFF. For the CDR3, the DNA is TGTGCCAGCAGCCTGCCGGGACTAGCCTACAATGAGCAGTTCTTC.

The chain recombines TRBV27 with TRBJ1-2, with a possible D match to TRBD1 (6 bases). The CDR3 is 14 amino acids. CDR1 is MNHEY, CDR2 SMNVEV, per germline (reference sequence). The ends were cut back, 2 bases at V and 6 bases at J, with 13 bases in the middle. In nucleotides, the CDR3 is TGTGCCAGCAGTTTAAGGGGGGCGCAGGATGGCTACACCTTC. Protein: CASSLRGAQDGYTF.

The J gene is TRBJ2-5, the V gene TRBV2, with D perhaps matching TRBD1 or TRBD2 (5 bases each). This CDR3 contains 14 residues. Trimming pared 6 bases from V and 4 bases from J, leaving 15 bases between. CDR1 is SNHLY, CDR2 FYNNEI, per germline. The DNA of the CDR3 is TGTGCCAGCAGAGGGACCGTCCTAGGAGAGACCCAGTACTTC. Its protein is CASRGTVLGETQYF.

The chain combines TRBV15 with TRBJ1-5; D perhaps matches TRBD1 (5 bases). CDR1 is LNHNV, CDR2 YYDKDF, per germline (reference sequence). Between the trimmed V and J ends, which lost 1 base and 3 bases, there was a span of 7 bases. The CDR3 extends over 14 amino acids. Written as DNA, the CDR3 is TGTGCCACCAGCAGAGGACAGTACAATCAGCCCCAGCATTTT. Its protein is CATSRGQYNQPQHF.

This clone was seen a handful of times. The chain links TRBV19 to TRBJ1-4; 10 nucleotides agree with TRBD1. Germline CDR1 reads LNHDA; CDR2 reads SQIVND (reference sequence). Unmatched junction bases numbered 8, after V lost 6 bases and J lost 7 bases. This CDR3 comprises 15 residues. CDR3 bases: TGTGCCAGTAGCCGACAGGGGGCAGGTAGTGAAAAACTGTTTTTT. Protein: CASSRQGAGSEKLFF. Full variable domain (remainder filled in from reference TRBV19 and TRBJ1-4): DGGITQSPKYLFRKEGQNVTLSCEQNLNHDAMYWYRQDPGQGLRLIYYSQIVNDFQKGDIAEGYSVSREKKESFPLTVTSAQKNPTAFYLCASSRQGAGSEKLFFGSGTQLSVL.

J is TRBJ2-1 and V is TRBV4-3; 8 positions agree with TRBD1. Unmatched junction bases numbered 6, after V lost 0 bases and J lost 5 bases. Per germline, CDR1 LGHNA and CDR2 YSLEER. The CDR3 length is 16 residues. CDR3 sequence: CASSQEGDRTHNEQFF. The CDR3 coding sequence is TGCGCCAGCAGCCAAGAGGGGGACAGGACTCACAATGAGCAGTTCTTC.

The sample holds one count of this clone. Its ends do not fully match the called genes, so a read error is possible. The V gene is TRBV14, the J gene TRBJ2-1; D may be TRBD2 (5 bases). Germline CDR1 and CDR2: SGHDN and FVKESK. The CDR3 has 13 residues. Written as DNA, the CDR3 is TGTGCCACCAGCTGGACTCATATAAATGAGCAGTTCTTC. Translation gives CATSWTHINEQFF.

The chain carries TRBV28 and TRBJ1-5; TRBD1 aligns across 8 bases. The CDR3 contains 17 residues. Germline V gives CDR1 MDHEN, CDR2 SYDVKM. The ends lost 4 bases at V and 0 bases at J; junction bases unmatched: 8. The chain's CDR3 is CASSSLDREYSNQPQHF. The CDR3 bases are TGTGCCAGCAGTTCCCTGGACAGGGAATATAGCAATCAGCCCCAGCATTTT.

This chain links TRBV3-1 (or the pseudogene TRBV3-2) with TRBJ1-2; weak D call: TRBD1 (6 bases). This CDR3 contains 14 residues. Germline-derived CDR1 and CDR2 are LGHDT and YNNKEL (reference sequence). Trimming cost V 4 bases and J 4 bases, with 13 bases left between them. Here the CDR3 reads CASSPPGAIYGYTF. CDR3 DNA: TGTGCCAGCAGCCCGCCGGGGGCGATCTATGGCTACACCTTC.

This chain links TRBV10-2 with TRBJ2-7, with unresolved D. Germline V gives CDR1 WSHSY, CDR2 SAAADI. This CDR3 is 14 amino acids long. The V gene lost 0 bases and the J gene lost 3 bases, with 9 bases spanning the gap. The CDR3 DNA follows: TGCGCCAGCAGTGAGTCGATGGCAGGCTACGAGCAGTACGTC. It specifies CASSESMAGYEQYV.

This clone has a single count. The V call is TRBV24-1, the J call TRBJ2-3; TRBD1 might be the D (6 bases). The V gene lost 6 bases and the J gene lost 2 bases, with 11 bases spanning the gap. Germline-derived CDR1 and CDR2 are KGHDR and SFDVKD. This CDR3 contains 14 residues. The CDR3 nucleotides are TGTGCCACCAGTTCCGCAGGGGTCACAGATACGCAGTATTTT. Protein product: CATSSAGVTDTQYF.

This clone was seen a few times. This chain joins TRBV4-2 and TRBJ1-2; 7 positions match TRBD1. The CDR3 has 17 residues. Germline CDR1 and CDR2: LGHNA and YNFKEQ. V dropped 1 base and J dropped 4; count of bases not matched to a gene: 12. Written as DNA, the CDR3 is TGTGCCAGCAGCCAAGCCTACGGACAGGCAAGTACCTATGGCTACACCTTC. Amino acid sequence: CASSQAYGQASTYGYTF.

This chain uses TRBV6-1 with TRBJ2-7; 10 nucleotides line up with TRBD1. Germline trimming cut 0 bases from V and 4 bases from J; bases unmatched to any gene: 3. CDR1 is MNHNS, CDR2 SASEGT, per germline. This CDR3 contains 15 residues. The CDR3 nucleotides are TGTGCCAGCAGTGAAGCCGGGACAGGGGAGTACGAGCAGTACGTC. Residues: CASSEAGTGEYEQYV.

This sequence joins TRBV12-5 and TRBJ2-2, with 8 bases identical to TRBD1. The CDR3 has 16 residues. The V gene's germline CDR1 is LGHNT and CDR2 FRNRAP. The J segment lost 1 base and the V segment lost 5 bases, leaving 6 bases of the junction unmatched. The CDR3 loop is CASGQGQGMNTGELFF. The CDR3 coding sequence is TGTGCTAGTGGTCAAGGACAGGGAATGAACACCGGGGAGCTGTTTTTT.

The chain carries TRBV7-2 and TRBJ2-3, with a weak D call TRBD1 (6 bases). The CDR3 is 14 amino acids. Trimming removed 5 bases from V and 6 bases from J, with 15 bases in between. Germline V CDR1 and CDR2: SGHTA, FQGNSA. CDR3 in DNA: TGTGCCAGCAGCATTATACAGGGTACGGATACGCAGTATTTT. It is translated as CASSIIQGTDTQYF.

V and J are TRBV25-1 and TRBJ2-3; tentative D call: TRBD1 (6 bases). Deletions cut 4 bases from V and 5 bases from J, with 13 bases between. CDR1 MGHDK and CDR2 SYGVNS come from the germline V gene. CDR3 length: 14 amino acids. The CDR3 DNA is TGTGCCAGCAGTGTTAGGGGGTTAGGAGATACGCAGTATTTT. It translates to CASSVRGLGDTQYF. Full variable domain (remainder filled in from reference TRBV25-1 and TRBJ2-3): EADIYQTPRYLVIGTGKKITLECSQTMGHDKMYWYQQDPGMELHLIHYSYGVNSTEKGDLSSESTVSRIRTEHFPLTLESARPSHTSQYLCASSVRGLGDTQYFGPGTRLTVL.

This clone was counted a few times. The chain is built from TRBV19 and TRBJ1-5; D call uncertain. Germline CDR1 LNHDA, CDR2 SQIVND (reference sequence). The CDR3 runs 15 residues. The ends were cut back, 7 bases at V and 0 bases at J, with 13 bases in the middle. The CDR3 protein is CASTRNILSNQPQHF. The CDR3 coding sequence is TGTGCCAGTACCCGAAACATTCTTAGCAATCAGCCCCAGCATTTT.

This chain uses TRBV18 with TRBJ2-3; 8 bases line up with TRBD2. Per germline, CDR1 KGHSH and CDR2 LQKENI. V dropped 5 bases and J dropped 5; count of bases not matched to a gene: 6. The CDR3 extends over 14 amino acids. CDR3 sequence reads: CASSLGLEVDTQYF. DNA of the CDR3: TGTGCCAGCTCATTGGGACTAGAGGTAGATACGCAGTATTTT.

This clone was seen more than once but under ten times. V gene TRBV2 combines with J gene TRBJ1-5; D is undetermined. V lost 5 bases, J lost 0 bases, and 8 bases lay in between. The CDR3 has 14 amino acids. CDR1 and CDR2 (germline): SNHLY, FYNNEI. CDR3 coding DNA: TGTGCCAGCAGTTACGAGTATAGCAATCAGCCCCAGCATTTT. It is translated as CASSYEYSNQPQHF. The full variable domain, rest sourced from reference TRBV2 and TRBJ1-5, is EPEVTQTPSHQVTQMGQEVILRCVPISNHLYFYWYRQILGQKVEFLVSFYNNEISEKSEIFDDQFSVERPDGSNFTLKIRSTKLEDSAMYFCASSYEYSNQPQHFGDGTRLSIL.

The rearrangement joins TRBV7-3 to TRBJ2-1, with D perhaps assigned TRBD1 or TRBD2 (6 bases each). The CDR3 loop spans 15 amino acids. Trimming removed 5 bases from V and 6 bases from J, with 17 bases in between. The germline gives CDR1 SGHTA, CDR2 FQGTGA. The chain's CDR3 is CASSPGQGRINEQFF. DNA of the CDR3: TGTGCCAGCAGCCCGGGGCAGGGGAGGATCAATGAGCAGTTCTTC.